This T cell receptor (beta chain) was captured in a study of shared clonotypes between healthy human individuals. About the study: Each donor contributed plates that comprised three CD4 naive, three CD4 memory, two CD8 naive and one CD8 memory. Study-wide results and limits: Naive subsets tended to show greater estimated richness than memory subsets. The study found about 5% of naive CD4 clonotypes shared across a handful of donors.

Every donor, a Caucasian adult, lived in Nashville, Tennessee. Assay used: immunoSEQ multiplex PCR; TCRdb lists only in-frame clones, some missing. The repertoire holds about 680,000 clones, more than 70% seen once, with 1.5% to 2% in the top ten. As to this clone: Its target is unknown.

Germline lookup yields CDR1 GTSNPN and CDR2 SVGIG (reference sequence). With V trimmed by 3 bases and J by 4 bases, 9 bases remained unmatched. This CDR3 region has 15 residues. The chain couples TRBV30 to TRBJ2-3, with 8 bases identical to TRBD1. Sequencing used memory CD4+ T cells sorted from blood. Documented subset: CD45RA-negative fraction. The source is a woman aged 25 to 39 in good health. CDR3 DNA: TGTGCCTGGAGGGGTGACAGGGGCGGTCCAGATACGCAGTATTTT. It translates to CAWRGDRGGPDTQYF.